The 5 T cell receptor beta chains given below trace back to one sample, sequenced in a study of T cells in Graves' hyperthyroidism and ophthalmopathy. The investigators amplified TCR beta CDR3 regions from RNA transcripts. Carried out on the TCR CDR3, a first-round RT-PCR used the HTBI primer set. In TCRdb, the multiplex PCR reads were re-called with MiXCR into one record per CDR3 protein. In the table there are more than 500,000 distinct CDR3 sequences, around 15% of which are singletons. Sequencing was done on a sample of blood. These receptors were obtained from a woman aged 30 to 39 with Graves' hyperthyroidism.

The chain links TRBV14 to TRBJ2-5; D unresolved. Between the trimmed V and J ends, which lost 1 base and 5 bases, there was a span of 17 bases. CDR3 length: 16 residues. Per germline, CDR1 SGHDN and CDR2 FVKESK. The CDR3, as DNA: TGTGCCAGCAGCCAAGCCCGATTGGGGTTGGGGGAGACCCAGTACTTC. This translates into CASSQARLGLGETQYF.

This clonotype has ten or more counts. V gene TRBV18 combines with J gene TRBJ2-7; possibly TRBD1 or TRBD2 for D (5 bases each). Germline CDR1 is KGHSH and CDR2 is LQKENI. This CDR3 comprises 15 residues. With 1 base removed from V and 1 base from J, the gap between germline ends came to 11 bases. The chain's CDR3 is CASSPRQGESYEQYF. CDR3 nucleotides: TGTGCCAGCTCACCACGGCAGGGAGAGTCCTACGAGCAGTACTTC.

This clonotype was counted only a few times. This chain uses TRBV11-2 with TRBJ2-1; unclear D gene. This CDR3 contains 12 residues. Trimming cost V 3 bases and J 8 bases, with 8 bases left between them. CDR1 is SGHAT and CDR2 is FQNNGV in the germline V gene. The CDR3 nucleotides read TGTGCCAGCAGCTTCGCGGCGGATGAGCAGTTCTTC. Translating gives CASSFAADEQFF.

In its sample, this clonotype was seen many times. Here the CDR3 reads CATSHPRAGYNEQFF. In nucleotides, the CDR3 is TGTGCCACCAGTCACCCCAGGGCGGGGTACAATGAGCAGTTCTTC. The chain carries TRBV24-1 and TRBJ2-1; D possibly corresponds to TRBD2 (6 bases). The CDR3 sequence is 15 residues long. The V end was cut by 6 bases, the J end by 4 bases, with 15 bases between. Germline loops: CDR1 KGHDR, CDR2 SFDVKD.

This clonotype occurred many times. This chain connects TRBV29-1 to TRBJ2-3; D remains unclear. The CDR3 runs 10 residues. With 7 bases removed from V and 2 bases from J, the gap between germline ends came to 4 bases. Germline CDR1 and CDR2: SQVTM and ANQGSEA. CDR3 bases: TGCAGCGCACTCACAGATACGCAGTATTTT. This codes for CSALTDTQYF.